The clone carrying this T cell receptor beta chain came up a few times. The junction departs from germline at one end; a sequencing error may be responsible. The data originate from a study of Graves' ophthalmopathy and Graves' hyperthyroidism. The authors amplified TCR beta CDR3 regions, and they did so from RNA transcripts for repertoire sequencing. RT-PCR with HTBI primers came first, then second-round multiplex PCR. TCRdb redid the calling of the multiplex PCR reads with MiXCR, one entry per CDR3 protein. The sample includes about 740,000 distinct CDR3 sequences, roughly two fifths of them seen just once. Germline V CDR1 and CDR2: SEHNR, FQNEAQ (reference sequence). This CDR3 comprises 14 residues.

V and J are TRBV7-9 and TRBJ2-2, with D tentatively TRBD2 (5 bases). The sequenced sample consisted of peripheral blood. The source is an adult man with Graves' ophthalmopathy. The CDR3 sequence is CASSSVRGTGELFF. DNA for the CDR3: TGCGCCAGCAGCTCGGTTCGGGGCACCGGGGAGCTGTTTTTT.